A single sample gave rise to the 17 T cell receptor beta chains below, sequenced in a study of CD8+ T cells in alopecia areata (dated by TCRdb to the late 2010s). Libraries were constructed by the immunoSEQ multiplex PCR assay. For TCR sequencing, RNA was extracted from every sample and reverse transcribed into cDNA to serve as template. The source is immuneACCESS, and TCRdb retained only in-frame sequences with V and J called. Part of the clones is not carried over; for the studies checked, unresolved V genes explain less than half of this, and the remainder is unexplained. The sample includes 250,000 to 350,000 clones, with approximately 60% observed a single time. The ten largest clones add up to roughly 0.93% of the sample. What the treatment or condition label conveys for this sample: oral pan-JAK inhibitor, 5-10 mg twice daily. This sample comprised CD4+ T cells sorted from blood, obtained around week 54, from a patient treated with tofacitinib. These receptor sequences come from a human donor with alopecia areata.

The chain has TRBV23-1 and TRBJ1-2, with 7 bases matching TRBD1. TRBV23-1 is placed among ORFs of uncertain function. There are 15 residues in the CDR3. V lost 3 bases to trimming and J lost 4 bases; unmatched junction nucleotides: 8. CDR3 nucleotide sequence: TGCGCCAGCAGTCATGTCAGGGGGATTCCCTATGGCTACACCTTC. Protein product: CASSHVRGIPYGYTF.

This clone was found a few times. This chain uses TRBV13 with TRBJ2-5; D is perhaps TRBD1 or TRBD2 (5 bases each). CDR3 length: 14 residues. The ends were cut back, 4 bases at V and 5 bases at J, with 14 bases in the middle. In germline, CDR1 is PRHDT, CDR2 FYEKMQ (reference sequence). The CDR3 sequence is CASSSGPLKETQYF. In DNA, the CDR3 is TGTGCCAGCAGCTCGGGACCCCTCAAGGAGACCCAGTACTTC.

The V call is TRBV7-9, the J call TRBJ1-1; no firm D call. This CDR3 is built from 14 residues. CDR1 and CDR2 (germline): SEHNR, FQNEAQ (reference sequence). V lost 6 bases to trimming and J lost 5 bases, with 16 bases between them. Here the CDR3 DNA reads TGTGCCAGCAGTTCATTACGGGTTTGGACTGAAGCTTTCTTT. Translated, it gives CASSSLRVWTEAFF.

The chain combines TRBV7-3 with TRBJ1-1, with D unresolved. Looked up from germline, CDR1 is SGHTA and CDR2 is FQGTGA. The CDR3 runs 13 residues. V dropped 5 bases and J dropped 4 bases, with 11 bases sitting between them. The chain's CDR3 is CASSTQRSTEAFF. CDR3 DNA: TGTGCCAGCAGCACCCAGAGGAGCACTGAAGCTTTCTTT.

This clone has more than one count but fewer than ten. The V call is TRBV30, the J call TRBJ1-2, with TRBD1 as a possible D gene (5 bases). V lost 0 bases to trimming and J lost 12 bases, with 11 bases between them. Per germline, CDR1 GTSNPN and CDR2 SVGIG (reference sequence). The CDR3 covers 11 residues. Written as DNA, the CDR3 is TGTGCCTGGAGTGTACGGTCAGGGCACACCTTC. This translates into CAWSVRSGHTF. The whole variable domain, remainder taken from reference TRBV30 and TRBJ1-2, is SQTIHQWPATLVQPVGSPLSLECTVEGTSNPNLYWYRQAAGRGLQLLFYSVGIGQISSEVPQNLSASRPQDRQFILSSKKLLLSDSGFYLCAWSVRSGHTFGSGTRLTVV.

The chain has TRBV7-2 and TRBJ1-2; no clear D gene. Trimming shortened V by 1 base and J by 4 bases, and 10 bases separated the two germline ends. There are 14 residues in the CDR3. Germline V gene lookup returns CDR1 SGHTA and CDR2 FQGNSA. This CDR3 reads CASSLVSSLYGYTF. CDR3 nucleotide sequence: TGTGCCAGCAGCTTAGTATCGAGTCTCTATGGCTACACCTTC.

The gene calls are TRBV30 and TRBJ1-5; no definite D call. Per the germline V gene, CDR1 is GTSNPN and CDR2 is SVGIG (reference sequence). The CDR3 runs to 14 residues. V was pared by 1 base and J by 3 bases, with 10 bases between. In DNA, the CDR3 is TGTGCCTGGAGTGGGTTGACCTTCAATCAGCCCCAGCATTTT. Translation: CAWSGLTFNQPQHF.

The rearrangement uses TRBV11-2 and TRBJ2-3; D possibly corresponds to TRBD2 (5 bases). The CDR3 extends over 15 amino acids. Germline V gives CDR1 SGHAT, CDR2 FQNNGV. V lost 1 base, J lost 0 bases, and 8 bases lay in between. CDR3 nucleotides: TGTGCCAGCAGCTTAGGCCCGGGGAGCACAGATACGCAGTATTTT. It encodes CASSLGPGSTDTQYF.

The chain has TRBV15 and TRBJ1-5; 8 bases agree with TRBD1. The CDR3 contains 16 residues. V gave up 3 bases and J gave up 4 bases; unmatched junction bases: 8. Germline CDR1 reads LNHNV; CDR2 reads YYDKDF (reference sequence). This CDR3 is CATSSQGAGTNQPQHF. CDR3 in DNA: TGTGCCACCAGCAGCCAGGGGGCAGGGACTAATCAGCCCCAGCATTTT. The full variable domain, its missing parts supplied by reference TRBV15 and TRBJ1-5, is DAMVIQNPRYQVTQFGKPVTLSCSQTLNHNVMYWYQQKSSQAPKLLFHYYDKDFNNEADTPDNFQSRRPNTSFCFLDIRSPGLGDTAMYLCATSSQGAGTNQPQHFGDGTRLSIL.

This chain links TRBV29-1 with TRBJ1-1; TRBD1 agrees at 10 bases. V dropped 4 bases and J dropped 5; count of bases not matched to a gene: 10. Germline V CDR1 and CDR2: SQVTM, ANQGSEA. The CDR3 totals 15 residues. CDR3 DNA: TGCAGCGTTGTTCGGACAGGGGGTTACTTGACTGAAGCTTTCTTT. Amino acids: CSVVRTGGYLTEAFF. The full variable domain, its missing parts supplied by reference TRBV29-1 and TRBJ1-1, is SAVISQKPSRDICQRGTSLTIQCQVDSQVTMMFWYRQQPGQSLTLIATANQGSEATYESGFVIDKFPISRPNLTFSTLTVSNMSPEDSSIYLCSVVRTGGYLTEAFFGQGTRLTVV.

CDR3 sequence reads: CASSPEGRVDTEAFF. CDR3 in DNA: TGTGCCAGCAGCCCCGAGGGCAGGGTCGACACTGAAGCTTTCTTT. The chain joins TRBV9 to TRBJ1-1, with D perhaps matching TRBD1 (5 bases). Germline values: CDR1 SGDLS, CDR2 YYNGEE. The CDR3 is 15 amino acids. V was cut by 4 bases and J by 3 bases, with 16 bases left in between.

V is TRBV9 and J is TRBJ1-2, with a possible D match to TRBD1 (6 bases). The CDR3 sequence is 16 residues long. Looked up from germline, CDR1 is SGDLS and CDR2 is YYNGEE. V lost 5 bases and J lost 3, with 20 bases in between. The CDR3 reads CASRANGGPRDYGYTF. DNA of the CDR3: TGTGCCAGCAGGGCCAACGGGGGGCCTCGAGACTATGGCTACACCTTC.

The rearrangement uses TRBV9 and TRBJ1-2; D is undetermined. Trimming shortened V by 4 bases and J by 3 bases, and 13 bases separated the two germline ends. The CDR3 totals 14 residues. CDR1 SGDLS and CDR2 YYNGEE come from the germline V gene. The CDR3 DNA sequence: TGTGCCAGCAGCTTCCCATGGGCGGACTATGGCTACACCTTC. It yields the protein CASSFPWADYGYTF.

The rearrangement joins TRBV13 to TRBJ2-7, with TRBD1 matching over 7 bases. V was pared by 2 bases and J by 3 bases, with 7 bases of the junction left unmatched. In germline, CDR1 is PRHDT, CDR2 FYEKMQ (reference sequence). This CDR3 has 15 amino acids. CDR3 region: CASSLKGGGLYEQYF. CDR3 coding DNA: TGTGCCAGCAGCTTAAAAGGGGGCGGCCTCTACGAGCAGTACTTC.

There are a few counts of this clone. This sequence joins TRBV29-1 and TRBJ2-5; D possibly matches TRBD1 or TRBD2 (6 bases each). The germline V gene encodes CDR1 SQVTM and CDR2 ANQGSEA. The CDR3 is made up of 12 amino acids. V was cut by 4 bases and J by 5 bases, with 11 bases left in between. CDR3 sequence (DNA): TGCAGCGTTGTTGGGGGGCGCGAGACCCAGTACTTC. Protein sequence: CSVVGGRETQYF.

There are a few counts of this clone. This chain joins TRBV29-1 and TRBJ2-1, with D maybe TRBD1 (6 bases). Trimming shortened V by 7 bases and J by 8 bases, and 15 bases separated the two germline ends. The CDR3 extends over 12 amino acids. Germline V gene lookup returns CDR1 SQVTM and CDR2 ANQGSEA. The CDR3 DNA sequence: TGCAGCGGAGGATTACAGGGTTATGAGCAGTTCTTC. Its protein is CSGGLQGYEQFF.

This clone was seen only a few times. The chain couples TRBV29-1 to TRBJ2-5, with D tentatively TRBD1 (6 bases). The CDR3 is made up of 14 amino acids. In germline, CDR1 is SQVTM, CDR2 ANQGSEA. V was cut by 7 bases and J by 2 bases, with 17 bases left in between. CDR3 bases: TGCAGCGGTTCTTGGTCTGGACAGCAAGAGACCCAGTACTTC. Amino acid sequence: CSGSWSGQQETQYF.